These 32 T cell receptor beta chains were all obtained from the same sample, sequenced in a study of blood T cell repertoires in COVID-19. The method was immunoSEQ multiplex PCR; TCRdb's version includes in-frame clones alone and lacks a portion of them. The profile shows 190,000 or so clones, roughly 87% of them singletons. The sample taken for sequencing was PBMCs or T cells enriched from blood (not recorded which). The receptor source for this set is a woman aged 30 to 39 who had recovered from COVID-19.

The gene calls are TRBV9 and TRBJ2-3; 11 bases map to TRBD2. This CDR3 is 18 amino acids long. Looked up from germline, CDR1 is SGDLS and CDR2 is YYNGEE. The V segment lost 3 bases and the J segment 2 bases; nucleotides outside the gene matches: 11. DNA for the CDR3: TGTGCCAGCAGCGGTGGAGTAGCGGGGGGGCGTGTCACAGATACGCAGTATTTT. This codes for CASSGGVAGGRVTDTQYF.

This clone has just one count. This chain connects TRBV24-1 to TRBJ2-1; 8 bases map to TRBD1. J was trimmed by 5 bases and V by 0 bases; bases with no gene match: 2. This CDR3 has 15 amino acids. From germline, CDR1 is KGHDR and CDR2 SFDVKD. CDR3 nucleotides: TGTGCCACCAGTGATTTGCCGGGACAGGACAATGAGCAGTTCTTC. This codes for CATSDLPGQDNEQFF.

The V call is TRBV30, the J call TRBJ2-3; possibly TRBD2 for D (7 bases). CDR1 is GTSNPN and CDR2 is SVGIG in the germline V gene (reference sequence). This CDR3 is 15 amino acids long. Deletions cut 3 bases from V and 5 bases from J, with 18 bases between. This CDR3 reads CAWSLRRGAEDTQYF. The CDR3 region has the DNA TGTGCCTGGAGCCTCCGACGGGGGGCAGAAGATACGCAGTATTTT.

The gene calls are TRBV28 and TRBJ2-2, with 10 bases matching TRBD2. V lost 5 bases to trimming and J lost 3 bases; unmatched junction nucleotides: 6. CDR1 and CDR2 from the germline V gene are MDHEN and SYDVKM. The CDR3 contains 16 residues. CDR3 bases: TGTGCCAGCAGTAGTCTAGCGGGAGCGGACACCGGGGAGCTGTTTTTT. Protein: CASSSLAGADTGELFF.

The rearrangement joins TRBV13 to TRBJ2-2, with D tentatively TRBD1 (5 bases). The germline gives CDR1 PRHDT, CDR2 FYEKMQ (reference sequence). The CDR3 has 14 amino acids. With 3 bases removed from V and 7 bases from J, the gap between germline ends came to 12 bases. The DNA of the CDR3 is TGTGCCAGCAGCTTGGCAGGGATTAGCGGGGAGCTGTTTTTT. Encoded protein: CASSLAGISGELFF.

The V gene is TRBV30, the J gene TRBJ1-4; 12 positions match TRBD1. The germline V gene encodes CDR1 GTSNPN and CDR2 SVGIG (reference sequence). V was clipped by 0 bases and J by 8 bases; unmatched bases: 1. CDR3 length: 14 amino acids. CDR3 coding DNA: TGTGCCTGGAGTGTGGGACAGGGGGCCGAAAAACTGTTTTTT. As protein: CAWSVGQGAEKLFF.

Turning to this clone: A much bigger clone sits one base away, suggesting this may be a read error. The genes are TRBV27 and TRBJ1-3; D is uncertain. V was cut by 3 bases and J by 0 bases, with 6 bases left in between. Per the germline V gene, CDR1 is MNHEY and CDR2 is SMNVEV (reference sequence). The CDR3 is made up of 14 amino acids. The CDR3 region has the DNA TGTGCCAGCAGTTTTGGCAGCTCTGGAAACACCATATATTTT. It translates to CASSFGSSGNTIYF.

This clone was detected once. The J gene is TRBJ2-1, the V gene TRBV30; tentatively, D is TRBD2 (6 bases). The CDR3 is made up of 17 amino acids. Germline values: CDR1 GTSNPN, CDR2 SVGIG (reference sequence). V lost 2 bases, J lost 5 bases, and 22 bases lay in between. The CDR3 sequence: CAWSSPGPEGTHNEQFF. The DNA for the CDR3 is TGTGCCTGGAGTTCTCCCGGGCCGGAGGGGACTCACAATGAGCAGTTCTTC.

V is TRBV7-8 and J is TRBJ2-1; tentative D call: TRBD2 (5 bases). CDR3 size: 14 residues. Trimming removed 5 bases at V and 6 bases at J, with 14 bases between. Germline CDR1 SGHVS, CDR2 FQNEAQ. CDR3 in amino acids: CASSPEDWVNEQFF. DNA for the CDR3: TGTGCCAGCAGCCCAGAGGACTGGGTCAATGAGCAGTTCTTC.

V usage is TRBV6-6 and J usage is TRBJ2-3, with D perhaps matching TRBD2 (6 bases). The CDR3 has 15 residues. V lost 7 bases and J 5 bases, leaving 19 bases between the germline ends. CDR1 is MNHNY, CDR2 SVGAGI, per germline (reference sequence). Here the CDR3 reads CASKEMRGALDTQYF. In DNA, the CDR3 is TGTGCCAGCAAGGAGATGCGGGGAGCACTAGATACGCAGTATTTT.

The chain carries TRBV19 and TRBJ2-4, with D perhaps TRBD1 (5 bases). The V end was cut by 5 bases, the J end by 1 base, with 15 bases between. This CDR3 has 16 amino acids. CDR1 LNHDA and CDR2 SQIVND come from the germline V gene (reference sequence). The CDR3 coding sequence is TGTGCCAGTAGTCCCAGACAGTCTGGGGCCAAAAACATTCAGTACTTC. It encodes CASSPRQSGAKNIQYF.

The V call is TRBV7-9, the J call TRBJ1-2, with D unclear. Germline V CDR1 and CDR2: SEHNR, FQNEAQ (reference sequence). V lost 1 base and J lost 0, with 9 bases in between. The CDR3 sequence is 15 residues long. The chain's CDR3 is CASSLGGDPNYGYTF. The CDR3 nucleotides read TGTGCCAGCAGCTTAGGGGGAGACCCTAACTATGGCTACACCTTC.

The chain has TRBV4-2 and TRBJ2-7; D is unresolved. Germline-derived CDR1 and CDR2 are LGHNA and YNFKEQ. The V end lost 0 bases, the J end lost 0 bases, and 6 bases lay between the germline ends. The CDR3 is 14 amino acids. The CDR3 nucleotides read TGTGCCAGCAGCCAAGAAGACTTCTCCTACGAGCAGTACTTC. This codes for CASSQEDFSYEQYF.

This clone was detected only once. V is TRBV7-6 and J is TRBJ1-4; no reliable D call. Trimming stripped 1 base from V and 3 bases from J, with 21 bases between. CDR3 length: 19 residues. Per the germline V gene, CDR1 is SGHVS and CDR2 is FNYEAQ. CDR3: CASSLEFVVGQRPNEKLFF. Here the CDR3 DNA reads TGTGCCAGCAGCTTAGAGTTTGTCGTGGGCCAGCGGCCTAATGAAAAACTGTTTTTT.

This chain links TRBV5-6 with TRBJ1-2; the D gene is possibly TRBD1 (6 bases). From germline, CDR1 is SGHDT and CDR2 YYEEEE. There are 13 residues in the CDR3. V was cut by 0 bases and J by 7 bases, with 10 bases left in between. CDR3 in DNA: TGTGCCAGCAGCTTGGTATCAGGGGTTGGCTACACCTTC. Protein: CASSLVSGVGYTF.

The CDR3 loop is CASSPTGQVIAEAFF. CDR3 DNA sequence: TGTGCCAGCAGCCCCACCGGACAGGTAATCGCTGAAGCTTTCTTT. The J gene is TRBJ1-1, the V gene TRBV7-9, with TRBD1 identical over 7 bases. Germline loops: CDR1 SEHNR, CDR2 FQNEAQ (reference sequence). This CDR3 has 15 amino acids. The junction had 12 bases not matched to a gene; V was cut back by 5 bases and J by 6 bases.

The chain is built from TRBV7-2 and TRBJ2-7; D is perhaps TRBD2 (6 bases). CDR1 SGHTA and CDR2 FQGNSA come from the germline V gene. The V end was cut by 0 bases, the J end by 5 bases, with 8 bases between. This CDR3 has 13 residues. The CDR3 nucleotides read TGTGCCAGCAGCTTAGCGCCGGGGGACGAGCAGTACTTC. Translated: CASSLAPGDEQYF.

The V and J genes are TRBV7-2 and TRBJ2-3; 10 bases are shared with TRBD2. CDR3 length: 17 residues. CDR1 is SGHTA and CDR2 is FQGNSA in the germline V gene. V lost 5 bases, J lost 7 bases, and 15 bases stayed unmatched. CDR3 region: CASSPSVLAGVVYTQYF. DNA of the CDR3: TGTGCCAGCAGCCCCTCGGTCCTAGCGGGAGTAGTATATACGCAGTATTTT.

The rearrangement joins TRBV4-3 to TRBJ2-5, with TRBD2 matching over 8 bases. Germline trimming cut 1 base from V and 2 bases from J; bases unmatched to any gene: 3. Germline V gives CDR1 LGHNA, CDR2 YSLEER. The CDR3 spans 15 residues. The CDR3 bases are TGCGCCAGCAGCCAAGCGGGGGGGCGGCAAGAGACCCAGTACTTC. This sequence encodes CASSQAGGRQETQYF.

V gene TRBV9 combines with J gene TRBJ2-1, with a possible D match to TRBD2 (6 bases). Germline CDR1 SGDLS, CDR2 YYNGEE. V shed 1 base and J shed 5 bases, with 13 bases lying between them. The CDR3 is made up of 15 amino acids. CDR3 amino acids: CASSVSGVADNEQFF. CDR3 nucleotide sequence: TGTGCCAGCAGCGTATCGGGCGTAGCGGACAATGAGCAGTTCTTC.

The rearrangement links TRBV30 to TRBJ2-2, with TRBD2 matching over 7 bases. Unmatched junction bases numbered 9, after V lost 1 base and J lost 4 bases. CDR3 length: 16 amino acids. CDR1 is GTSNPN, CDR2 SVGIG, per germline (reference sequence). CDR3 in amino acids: CAWSGSGGLGTGELFF. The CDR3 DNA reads TGTGCCTGGAGTGGGTCGGGAGGTCTAGGCACCGGGGAGCTGTTTTTT. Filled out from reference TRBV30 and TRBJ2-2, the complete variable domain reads SQTIHQWPATLVQPVGSPLSLECTVEGTSNPNLYWYRQAAGRGLQLLFYSVGIGQISSEVPQNLSASRPQDRQFILSSKKLLLSDSGFYLCAWSGSGGLGTGELFFGEGSRLTVL.

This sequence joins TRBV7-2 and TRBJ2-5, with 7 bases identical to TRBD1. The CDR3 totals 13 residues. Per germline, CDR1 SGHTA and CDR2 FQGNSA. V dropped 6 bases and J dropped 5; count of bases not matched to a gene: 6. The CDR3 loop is CASSRQGRETQYF. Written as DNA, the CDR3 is TGTGCCAGCAGTAGACAGGGTCGGGAGACCCAGTACTTC.

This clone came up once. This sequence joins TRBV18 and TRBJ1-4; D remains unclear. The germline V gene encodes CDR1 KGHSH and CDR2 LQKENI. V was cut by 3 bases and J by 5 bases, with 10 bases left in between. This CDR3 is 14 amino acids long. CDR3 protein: CASSPWALNEKLFF. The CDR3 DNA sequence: TGTGCCAGCTCACCTTGGGCTCTAAATGAAAAACTGTTTTTT.

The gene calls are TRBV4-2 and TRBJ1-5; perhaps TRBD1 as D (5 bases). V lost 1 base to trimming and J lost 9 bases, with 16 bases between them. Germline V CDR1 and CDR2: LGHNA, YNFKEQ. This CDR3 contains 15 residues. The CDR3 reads CASSQGLTGQGPQHF. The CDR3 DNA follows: TGTGCCAGCAGCCAAGGTCTCACAGGACAAGGGCCCCAGCATTTT.

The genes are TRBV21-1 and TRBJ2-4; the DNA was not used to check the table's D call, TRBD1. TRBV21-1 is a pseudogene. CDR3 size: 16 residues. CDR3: CASSKEQDLGKNIQYF. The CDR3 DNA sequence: TGTGCCAGCAGCAAAGAGCAGGATTTGGGCAAAAACATTCAGTACTTC.

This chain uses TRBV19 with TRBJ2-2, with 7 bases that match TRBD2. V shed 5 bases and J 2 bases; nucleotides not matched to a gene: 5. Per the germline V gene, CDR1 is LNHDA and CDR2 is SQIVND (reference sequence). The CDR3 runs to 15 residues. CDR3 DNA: TGTGCCAGTAGTCGAAGCGGGGCCAACACCGGGGAGCTGTTTTTT. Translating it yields CASSRSGANTGELFF.

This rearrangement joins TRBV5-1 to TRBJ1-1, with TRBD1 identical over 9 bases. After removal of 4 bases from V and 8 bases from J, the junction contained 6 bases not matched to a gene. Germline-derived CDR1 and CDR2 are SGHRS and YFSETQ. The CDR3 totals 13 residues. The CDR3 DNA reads TGCGCCAGCAGCGGGACCGGGACAGGGGAAGCTTTCTTT. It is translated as CASSGTGTGEAFF.

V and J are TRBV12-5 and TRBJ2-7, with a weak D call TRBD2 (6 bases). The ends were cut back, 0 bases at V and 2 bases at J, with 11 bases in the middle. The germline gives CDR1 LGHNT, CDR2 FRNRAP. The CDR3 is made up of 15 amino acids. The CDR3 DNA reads TGTGCTAGTGGTTTGGTAGGAGGGGTAACCTACGAGCAGTACTTC. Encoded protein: CASGLVGGVTYEQYF. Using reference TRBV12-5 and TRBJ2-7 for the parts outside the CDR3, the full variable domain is DARVTQTPRHKVTEMGQEVTMRCQPILGHNTVFWYRQTMMQGLELLAYFRNRAPLDDSGMPKDRFSAEMPDATLATLKIQPSEPRDSAVYFCASGLVGGVTYEQYFGPGTRLTVT.

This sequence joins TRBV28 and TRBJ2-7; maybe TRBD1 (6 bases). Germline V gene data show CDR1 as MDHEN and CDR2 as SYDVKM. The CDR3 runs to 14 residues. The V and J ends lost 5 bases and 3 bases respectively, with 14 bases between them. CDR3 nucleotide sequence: TGTGCCAGCAGTACCCGACAGGATCTCTACGAGCAGTACTTC. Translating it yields CASSTRQDLYEQYF.

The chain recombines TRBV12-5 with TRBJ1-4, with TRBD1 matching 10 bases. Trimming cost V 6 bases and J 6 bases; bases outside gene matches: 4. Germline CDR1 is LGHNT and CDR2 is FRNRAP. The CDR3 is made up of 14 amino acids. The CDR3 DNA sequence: TGTGCTAGTGGGGACGGACAGGGGGATGAAAAACTGTTTTTT. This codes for CASGDGQGDEKLFF. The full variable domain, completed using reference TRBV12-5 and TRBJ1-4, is DARVTQTPRHKVTEMGQEVTMRCQPILGHNTVFWYRQTMMQGLELLAYFRNRAPLDDSGMPKDRFSAEMPDATLATLKIQPSEPRDSAVYFCASGDGQGDEKLFFGSGTQLSVL.

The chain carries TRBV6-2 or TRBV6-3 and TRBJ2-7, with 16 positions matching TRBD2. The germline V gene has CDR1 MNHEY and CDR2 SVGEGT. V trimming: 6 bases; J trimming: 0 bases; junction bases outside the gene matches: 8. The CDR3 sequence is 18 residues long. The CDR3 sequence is CASSLAGLAGGSSYEQYF. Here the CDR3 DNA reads TGTGCCAGCAGCCTCGCGGGACTAGCGGGGGGGAGCTCCTACGAGCAGTACTTC.

CDR3 DNA sequence: TGCGCCAGCAGCTTCCCTGCTGAGGGACAGGGGCGGGAGACCCAGTACTTC. It encodes CASSFPAEGQGRETQYF. The rearrangement uses TRBV5-1 and TRBJ2-5; 10 nucleotides line up with TRBD1. Germline trimming cut 2 bases from V and 5 bases from J; bases unmatched to any gene: 12. Germline V gives CDR1 SGHRS, CDR2 YFSETQ. This CDR3 has 17 residues.